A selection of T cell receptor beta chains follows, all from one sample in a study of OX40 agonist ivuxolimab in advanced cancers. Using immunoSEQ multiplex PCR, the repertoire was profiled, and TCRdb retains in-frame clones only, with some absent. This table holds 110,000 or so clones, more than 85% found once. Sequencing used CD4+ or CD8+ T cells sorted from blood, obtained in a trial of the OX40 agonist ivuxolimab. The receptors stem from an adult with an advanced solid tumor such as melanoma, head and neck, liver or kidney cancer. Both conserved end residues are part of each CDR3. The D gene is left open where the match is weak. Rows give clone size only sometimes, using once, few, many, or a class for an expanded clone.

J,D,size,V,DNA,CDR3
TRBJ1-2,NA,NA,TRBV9,TGTGCCAGCAGCGTAGCTGTGGGGAGCGCCTATGGCTACACCTTC,CASSVAVGSAYGYTF
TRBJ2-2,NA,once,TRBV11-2,TGTGCCAGCAGCTTAGTTATTGGAGGGACCGGGGAGCTGTTTTTT,CASSLVIGGTGELFF
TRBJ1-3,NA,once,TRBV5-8,TGTGCCAGCACCAAGGGCCGCTTTCACTCTGGAAACACCATATATTTT,CASTKGRFHSGNTIYF
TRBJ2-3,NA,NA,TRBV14,TGTGCCAGCAGCCTACCAGGGTGGTATAGGGTCGCTTTT,CASSLPGWYRVAF
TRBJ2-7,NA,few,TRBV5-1,TGCGCCAGCAGCTTAGGTTCTTCCTACGAGCAGTACTTC,CASSLGSSYEQYF
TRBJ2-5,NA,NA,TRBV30,TGTGCCTGGAAGCGCACGGCCGAAGAGACCCAGTACTTC,CAWKRTAEETQYF
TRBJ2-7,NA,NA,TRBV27,TGTGCCAGCAGCTGGGGGAGGCATCGCGACGAGCAGTACTTC,CASSWGRHRDEQYF
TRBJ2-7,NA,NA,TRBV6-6,TGTGCCAGCAGTACGGGTTTTTCCTACGAGCAGTACTTC,CASSTGFSYEQYF
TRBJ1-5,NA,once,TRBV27,TGTGCCAGCAGTACCAAACCTTCCCTTCAGCCCCAGCATTTT,CASSTKPSLQPQHF
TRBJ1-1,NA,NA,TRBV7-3,TGTGCCAGCAGGCAGACAGGGAACACTGAAGCTTTCTTT,CASRQTGNTEAFF
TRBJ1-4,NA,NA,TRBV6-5,TGTGCCAGCAAAATCGTAGGGGGGCGAAATGAAAAACTGTTTTTT,CASKIVGGRNEKLFF
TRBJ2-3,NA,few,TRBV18,TGTGCCAGCTCACCTTACACAGATACGCAGTATTTT,CASSPYTDTQYF
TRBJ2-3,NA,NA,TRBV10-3,TGTGCCATCAGTGAGTCGAACAGAATGAACACAGATACGCAGTATTTT,CAISESNRMNTDTQYF
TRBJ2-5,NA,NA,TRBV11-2,TGTGCCAGCAGCTTAGTTCTCAGGAGAGAGACCCAGTACTTC,CASSLVLRRETQYF
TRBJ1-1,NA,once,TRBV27,TGTGCCAGCAGTTTTCAGTTTGGGATGAACACTGAAGCTTTCTTT,CASSFQFGMNTEAFF
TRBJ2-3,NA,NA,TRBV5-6,TGTGCCAGCAGCTCGGGACTTTTCACAGATACGCAGTATTTT,CASSSGLFTDTQYF
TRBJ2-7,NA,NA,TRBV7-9,TGTGCCAGCAGCTTAGGGCCTAGGTTAAACGAGCAGTACTTC,CASSLGPRLNEQYF
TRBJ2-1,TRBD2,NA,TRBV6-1,TGTGCCAGCAGTGCCTTGACTAGCGGTGAGCAGTTCTTC,CASSALTSGEQFF
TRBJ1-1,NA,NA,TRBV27,TGTGCCAGCAGTGCGGTGGGGTATGGCACTGAAGCTTTCTTT,CASSAVGYGTEAFF
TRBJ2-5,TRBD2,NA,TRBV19,TGTGCCAGTAGTCTCACGGGAGCGGGGGGAGAGACCCAGTACTTC,CASSLTGAGGETQYF
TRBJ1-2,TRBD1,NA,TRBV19,TGTGCCAGTAGTACTCCAGGGGGCAACGGCTACACCTTC,CASSTPGGNGYTF
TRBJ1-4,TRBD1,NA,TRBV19,TGTGCCAGTAGTATCGACAGGGGGCGGGAAAAACTGTTTTTT,CASSIDRGREKLFF
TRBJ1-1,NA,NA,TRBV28,TGTGCCAGCAGCGGGGTCGGGGCTTTCTTT,CASSGVGAFF
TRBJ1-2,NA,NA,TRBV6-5,TGTGCCAGCAGCCTCGGGCAGGGGAATGGCTACACCTTC,CASSLGQGNGYTF
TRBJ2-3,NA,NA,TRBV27,TGTGCCAGCAGTCCATTCAGAAGCACAGATACGCAGTATTTT,CASSPFRSTDTQYF
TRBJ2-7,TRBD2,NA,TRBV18,TGTGCCAGCTCCCCTCTAGCGGGGGGGCTCGAGCAGTACTTC,CASSPLAGGLEQYF
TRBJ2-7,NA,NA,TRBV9,TGTGCCAGCAGCTCGTTGGGAGGCGAGCAGTACTTC,CASSSLGGEQYF
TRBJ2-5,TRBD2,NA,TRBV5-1,TGCGCCAGCAGCTTGGTTTTTAGCGGGGGGCCCTCCCAAGAGACCCAGTACTTC,CASSLVFSGGPSQETQYF
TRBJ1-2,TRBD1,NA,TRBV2,TGTGCCAGCAGTGTTATTAGGACAGGGGCTAACTATGGCTACACCTTC,CASSVIRTGANYGYTF
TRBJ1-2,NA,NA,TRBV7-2,TGTGCCAGCAGCTTGGGAGGTAACCCTAACTATGGCTACACCTTC,CASSLGGNPNYGYTF
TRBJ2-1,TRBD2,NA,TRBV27,TGTGCCAGCAGAGCCCCGGGACTAGCGGGAGGGCCGGGCAATGAGCAGTTCTTC,CASRAPGLAGGPGNEQFF